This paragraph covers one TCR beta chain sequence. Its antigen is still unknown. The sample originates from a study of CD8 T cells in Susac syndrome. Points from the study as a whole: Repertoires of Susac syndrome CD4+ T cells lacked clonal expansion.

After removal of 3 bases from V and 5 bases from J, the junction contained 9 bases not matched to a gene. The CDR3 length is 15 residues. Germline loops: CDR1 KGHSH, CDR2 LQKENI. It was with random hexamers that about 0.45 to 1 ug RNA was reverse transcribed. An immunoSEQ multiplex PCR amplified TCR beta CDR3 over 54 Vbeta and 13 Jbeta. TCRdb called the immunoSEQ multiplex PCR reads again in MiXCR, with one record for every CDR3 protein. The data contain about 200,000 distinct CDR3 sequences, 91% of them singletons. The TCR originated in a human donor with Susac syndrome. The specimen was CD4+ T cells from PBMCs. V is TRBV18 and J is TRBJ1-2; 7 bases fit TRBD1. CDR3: CASSPDPGQKYGYTF. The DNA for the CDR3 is TGTGCCAGCTCACCCGACCCGGGACAGAAATATGGCTACACCTTC.